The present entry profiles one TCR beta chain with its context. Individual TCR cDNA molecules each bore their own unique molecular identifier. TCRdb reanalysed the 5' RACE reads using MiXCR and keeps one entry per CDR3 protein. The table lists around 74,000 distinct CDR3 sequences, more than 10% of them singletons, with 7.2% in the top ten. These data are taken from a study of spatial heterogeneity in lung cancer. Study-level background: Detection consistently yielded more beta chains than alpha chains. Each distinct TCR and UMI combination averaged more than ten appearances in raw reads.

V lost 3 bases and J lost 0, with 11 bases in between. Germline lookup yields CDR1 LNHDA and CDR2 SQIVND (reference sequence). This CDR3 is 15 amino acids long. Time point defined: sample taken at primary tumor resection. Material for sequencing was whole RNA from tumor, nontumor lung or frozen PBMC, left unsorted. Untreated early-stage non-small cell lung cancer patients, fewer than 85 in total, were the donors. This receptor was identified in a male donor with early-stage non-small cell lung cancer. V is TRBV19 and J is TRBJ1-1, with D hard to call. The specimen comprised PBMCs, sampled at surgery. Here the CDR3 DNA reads TGTGCCAGTAGTATGATTAGGCCAATGAACACTGAAGCTTTCTTT. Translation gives CASSMIRPMNTEAFF. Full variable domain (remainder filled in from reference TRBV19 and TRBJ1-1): DGGITQSPKYLFRKEGQNVTLSCEQNLNHDAMYWYRQDPGQGLRLIYYSQIVNDFQKGDIAEGYSVSREKKESFPLTVTSAQKNPTAFYLCASSMIRPMNTEAFFGQGTRLTVV.